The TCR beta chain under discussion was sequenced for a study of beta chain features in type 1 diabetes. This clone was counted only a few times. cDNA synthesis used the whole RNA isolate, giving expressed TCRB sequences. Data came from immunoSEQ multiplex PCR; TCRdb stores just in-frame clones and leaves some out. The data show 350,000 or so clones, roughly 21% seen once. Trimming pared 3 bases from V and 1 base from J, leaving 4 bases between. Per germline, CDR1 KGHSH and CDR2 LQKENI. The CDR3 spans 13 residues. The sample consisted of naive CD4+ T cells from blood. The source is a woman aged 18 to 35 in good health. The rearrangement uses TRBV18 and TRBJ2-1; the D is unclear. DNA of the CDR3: TGTGCCAGCTCACCTCCATCCTACAATGAGCAGTTCTTC. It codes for CASSPPSYNEQFF.